The 10 T cell receptor beta chains given below trace back to one sample, sequenced in a study of identifying expanded T cells in peripheral blood. The table came from immunoSEQ multiplex PCR; TCRdb's copy has only in-frame clones and leaves some out. The sample consists of more than 85,000 clones, about nine tenths of them appearing once. Sequenced material: blood. The source is a person between 18 and 75 years old in good health.

This clone has ten or more counts. The chain employs TRBV7-3 and TRBJ1-1; 7 nucleotides line up with TRBD1. Germline CDR1 and CDR2: SGHTA and FQGTGA. The length of the CDR3 is 14 residues. Losses at the gene ends were 2 bases for V and 4 bases for J; bases not matched to a gene: 4. The CDR3 nucleotides are TGTGCCAGCAGCTTAGCGCCAGGGGGCACTGAAGCTTTCTTT. Translating gives CASSLAPGGTEAFF.

This chain connects TRBV7-3 to TRBJ2-3, with D unclear. The length of the CDR3 is 16 residues. The V gene's germline CDR1 is SGHTA and CDR2 FQGTGA. The germline V and J ends were trimmed by 3 bases and 0 bases, with 13 bases remaining between them. CDR3 protein: CASSFFGPQSTDTQYF. In nucleotides, the CDR3 is TGTGCCAGCAGCTTCTTCGGCCCCCAGAGCACAGATACGCAGTATTTT.

The rearrangement links TRBV4-2 to TRBJ2-7; perhaps D is TRBD1 or TRBD2 (5 bases each). CDR1 is LGHNA and CDR2 is YNFKEQ in the germline V gene. This CDR3 has 14 amino acids. Trimming removed 4 bases at V and 0 bases at J, with 10 bases between. The CDR3 DNA is TGTGCCAGCAGCCCCCCGGGACCCTCCTACGAGCAGTACTTC. Translated, it gives CASSPPGPSYEQYF.

J is TRBJ2-1 and V is TRBV15, with 8 nucleotides matching TRBD2. The germline CDR1 and CDR2 sequences are LNHNV and YYDKDF (reference sequence). This CDR3 spans 16 amino acids. The trim removed 4 bases at V and 4 bases at J, leaving 9 bases unmatched. The CDR3 bases are TGTGCCACCAGCAATTTAGCGGGGAGAGGATACAATGAGCAGTTCTTC. Translating it yields CATSNLAGRGYNEQFF.

The genes are TRBV2 and TRBJ2-3; no reliable D call. Germline V gives CDR1 SNHLY, CDR2 FYNNEI. V shed 2 bases and J shed 6 bases, with 12 bases lying between them. CDR3 length: 14 residues. The CDR3 DNA reads as TGTGCCAGCAGTGAATCTCCGATCTCGGATACGCAGTATTTT. This sequence encodes CASSESPISDTQYF.

This chain links TRBV5-1 with TRBJ2-2; 7 bases align to TRBD2. Trimming cost V 2 bases and J 0 bases; bases outside gene matches: 4. CDR1 is SGHRS, CDR2 YFSETQ, per germline. The CDR3 sequence is 16 residues long. The CDR3 loop is CASSFTSGANTGELFF. The CDR3 DNA follows: TGCGCCAGCAGCTTTACGAGCGGGGCGAACACCGGGGAGCTGTTTTTT.

The chain couples TRBV19 to TRBJ2-5; D gene uncertain. Germline assignment: CDR1 LNHDA and CDR2 SQIVND (reference sequence). This CDR3 has 14 amino acids. V was trimmed by 7 bases and J by 2 bases, leaving 14 bases between them. CDR3 nucleotides: TGTGCCAGTACCCTGGTCGCAGGTCAAGAGACCCAGTACTTC. It encodes CASTLVAGQETQYF. Together with reference TRBV19 and TRBJ2-5, the CDR3 gives the full variable domain: DGGITQSPKYLFRKEGQNVTLSCEQNLNHDAMYWYRQDPGQGLRLIYYSQIVNDFQKGDIAEGYSVSREKKESFPLTVTSAQKNPTAFYLCASTLVAGQETQYFGPGTRLLVL.

V usage is TRBV10-1 and J usage is TRBJ2-1, with D perhaps matching TRBD2 (5 bases). Deletions cut 0 bases from V and 1 base from J, with 22 bases between. In germline, CDR1 is WNHNN, CDR2 SYGVQD (reference sequence). The CDR3 spans 20 residues. CDR3 loop: CASSESELRVREKSYNEQFF. CDR3 nucleotide sequence: TGCGCCAGCAGTGAGTCGGAATTAAGGGTACGGGAAAAGTCCTACAATGAGCAGTTCTTC.

The rearrangement uses TRBV5-1 and TRBJ1-4; TRBD1 matches 7 bases. The CDR3 length is 15 residues. Per the germline V gene, CDR1 is SGHRS and CDR2 is YFSETQ. The V gene end was trimmed by 4 bases and the J gene end by 5 bases; junction bases not matched to a gene: 8. The CDR3 nucleotides are TGCGCCAGCAGCGGCTACAGGGGTATGAATGAAAAACTGTTTTTT. Its protein product is CASSGYRGMNEKLFF.

V usage is TRBV11-3 and J usage is TRBJ1-3; no firm D call. V was cut by 1 base and J by 3 bases, with 1 base left in between. The germline gives CDR1 SGHNT, CDR2 YENEEA. The CDR3 length is 12 residues. In nucleotides, the CDR3 is TGTGCCAGCAGCTTAGGTGGAAACACCATATATTTT. It yields the protein CASSLGGNTIYF.